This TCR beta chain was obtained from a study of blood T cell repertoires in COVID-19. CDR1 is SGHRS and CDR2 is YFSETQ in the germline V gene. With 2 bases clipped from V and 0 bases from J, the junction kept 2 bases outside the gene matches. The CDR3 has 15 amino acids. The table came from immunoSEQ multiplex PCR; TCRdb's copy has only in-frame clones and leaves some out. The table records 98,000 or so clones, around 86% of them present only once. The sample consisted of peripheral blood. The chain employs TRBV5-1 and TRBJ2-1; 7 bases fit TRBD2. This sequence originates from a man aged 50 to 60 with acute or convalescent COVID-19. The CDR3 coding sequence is TGCGCCAGCAGCTTCGGCGGGAGCTCCTACAATGAGCAGTTCTTC. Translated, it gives CASSFGGSSYNEQFF.